This TCR beta chain originates from a study of shared clonotypes between healthy human individuals. Study background: CD8 memory received one plate per donor, CD8 naive two, CD4 memory three and CD4 naive three.

Clones were read by immunoSEQ multiplex PCR, and TCRdb kept only the in-frame ones, dropping some. The sample includes more than 1.2 million clones, roughly 98.5% of them seen just once. Every donor, a Caucasian adult, lived in Nashville, Tennessee. CD4+ cells were split into CD45RA+ naive and CD45RA-negative memory subsets. V lost 3 bases to trimming and J lost 0 bases, with 5 bases between them. There are 13 residues in the CDR3. Germline V gene sequence: CDR1 MGHDK, CDR2 SYGVNS. Sequenced sample: naive CD4+ T cells sorted from blood. Documented subset: CD45RA+ positively selected. This chain connects TRBV25-1 to TRBJ2-5; D unclear. This clonotype was sampled from a man aged 25-45 years in good health. The CDR3 DNA reads as TGTGCCAGCAGTGATGTGTACCAAGAGACCCAGTACTTC. It codes for CASSDVYQETQYF.